This T cell receptor (beta chain) was recovered during a study of PD-L1 blockade in urothelial cancer. CDR3 length equals 17 residues. Looked up from germline, CDR1 is SGHTA and CDR2 is FQGNSA. Germline trimming cut 1 base from V and 8 bases from J; bases unmatched to any gene: 5. The table came from immunoSEQ multiplex PCR; TCRdb's copy has only in-frame clones and leaves some out. The data hold around 53,000 clones, with 84% observed a single time. This TCR derives from a man in his forties with urothelial cancer. The J gene is TRBJ2-1, the V gene TRBV7-2; 16 bases fit TRBD2. The input for sequencing was PBMCs, taken around atezolizumab (anti-PD-L1) treatment. The DNA of the CDR3 is TGTGCCAGCAGCTTAGGCGGGACTAGCGGGAGGGCCGATGAGCAGTTCTTC. Its translation: CASSLGGTSGRADEQFF.